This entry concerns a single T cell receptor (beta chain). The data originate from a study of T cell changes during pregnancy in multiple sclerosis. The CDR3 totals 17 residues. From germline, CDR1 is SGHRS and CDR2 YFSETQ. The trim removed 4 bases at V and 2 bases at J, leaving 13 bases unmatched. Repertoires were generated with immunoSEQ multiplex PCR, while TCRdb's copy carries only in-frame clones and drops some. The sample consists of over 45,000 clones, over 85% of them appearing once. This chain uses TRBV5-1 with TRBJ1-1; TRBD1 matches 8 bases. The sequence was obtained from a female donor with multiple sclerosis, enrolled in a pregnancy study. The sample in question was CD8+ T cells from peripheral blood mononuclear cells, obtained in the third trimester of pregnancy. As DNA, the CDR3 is TGCGCCAGCAGCATACGGGGACAGGTCGGTACCAACACTGAAGCTTTCTTT. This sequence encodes CASSIRGQVGTNTEAFF.